Given below is one TCR beta chain in context. The data are from a study of T cell clones after liver transplantation. The wider study: Subjects received no induction therapy and standard immunosuppression until randomization at 12-24 months post-transplant.

TCRdb's copy holds only in-frame clones and misses some; the assay was immunoSEQ multiplex PCR. This sample carries around 110,000 clones, over 75% of them seen once, and the ten largest clones take around 0.8%. Trimming cost V 4 bases and J 5 bases; bases outside gene matches: 14. The CDR3 runs to 17 residues. This chain connects TRBV5-3 to TRBJ1-5, with 8 bases identical to TRBD1. TRBV5-3 is filed as an ORF, its function uncertain. Sample: CD4+ T cells from blood, taken 12 months after liver transplant. The source is a human patient who received a liver transplant. A subset of T cells may come from the graft donor. The CDR3 DNA follows: TGTGCCAGAAGCCGGTGGACAGGGAATAGGGTATATCAGCCCCAGCATTTT. It yields the protein CARSRWTGNRVYQPQHF.